One sample yielded the 30 T cell receptor beta chains listed below, sequenced in a study of blood T cells in healthy people across ages. Using a J-beta primer mix together with a sample-barcoded 5' primer, a second PCR was run for 7 to 11 cycles. TCRdb used MiXCR to reprocess the 5' RACE reads, holding one entry per CDR3 protein. The sample includes roughly 1,700,000 distinct CDR3 sequences, 28% of them seen just once. Sequencing was performed on blood. These TCRs come from a woman aged 30 to 39 in good health.

The chain carries TRBV6-5 and TRBJ2-7; 9 nucleotides match TRBD1. With 6 bases clipped from V and 2 bases from J, the junction kept 8 bases outside the gene matches. The CDR3 runs to 15 residues. Germline lookup yields CDR1 MNHEY and CDR2 SVGAGI. The CDR3 DNA is TGTGCCAGCAGGTACCGGGACAGGGATGCCTACGAGCAGTACTTC. Translating gives CASRYRDRDAYEQYF.

This clonotype has just a few counts. This chain connects TRBV6-5 to TRBJ1-2, with a possible D match to TRBD1 (6 bases). CDR3 size: 14 residues. Trimming took 5 bases from V and 7 from J, leaving 17 bases between them. Germline-derived CDR1 and CDR2 are MNHEY and SVGAGI. Here the CDR3 DNA reads TGTGCCAGCAGTAGTGGCTACAGGGCGGGTGGCTACACCTTC. Residues: CASSSGYRAGGYTF.

This clonotype was detected a few times. The V call is TRBV12-3 or TRBV12-4, the J call TRBJ2-1; TRBD1 matches at 8 bases. With V trimmed by 4 bases and J by 15 bases, 17 bases remained unmatched. This CDR3 comprises 15 residues. For the CDR3, the DNA is TGTGCCAGCAGTTACGAGAGACAGGGGTTTGGGAATCCGTTCTTC. As protein: CASSYERQGFGNPFF.

This clonotype was counted between two and nine times. The CDR3 DNA follows: TGTGCCAGCAGCTTAGGGGCGTTAGGAAATGAGCAGTTCTTC. This gives the protein CASSLGALGNEQFF. The V gene is TRBV7-2, the J gene TRBJ2-1, with D uncertain. V lost 1 base, J lost 7 bases, and 11 bases lay in between. CDR3 length: 14 residues. Looked up from germline, CDR1 is SGHTA and CDR2 is FQGNSA.

This clonotype has a handful of counts. A much larger clone is a single base away; this may be a read error. This chain links TRBV5-5 with TRBJ1-2, with D unresolved. The length of the CDR3 is 12 residues. The V gene's germline CDR1 is SGHKS and CDR2 YYEKEE (reference sequence). Trimming took 5 bases from V and 8 from J, leaving 13 bases between them. The CDR3 protein is CASSFDAVGYTF. CDR3 DNA: TGTGCCAGCAGTTTCGACGCTGTCGGCTACACCTTC.

The rearrangement uses TRBV20-1 and TRBJ1-2; TRBD1 might be the D (5 bases). Germline assignment: CDR1 DFQATT and CDR2 SNEGSKA (reference sequence). V was shortened by 3 bases and J by 4 bases, with 15 bases between the two germline ends. The CDR3 is made up of 14 amino acids. CDR3 sequence (DNA): TGCAGTGCTAGCTCGACAGATTCTTTCTATGGCTACACCTTC. This encodes CSASSTDSFYGYTF.

This clonotype was seen only once. The rearrangement joins TRBV4-1 to TRBJ1-5, with D possibly TRBD1 on 5 matching bases. Trimming removed 7 bases at V and 3 bases at J, with 19 bases between. The CDR3 sequence is 16 residues long. Germline CDR1 and CDR2: MGHRA and YSYEKL. CDR3 amino acids: CASNRRLGPDNQPQHF. CDR3 nucleotides: TGCGCCAGCAACCGTCGTTTGGGGCCCGACAATCAGCCCCAGCATTTT.

V gene TRBV28 combines with J gene TRBJ1-5; 10 bases match TRBD1. There are 14 residues in the CDR3. The germline V gene has CDR1 MDHEN and CDR2 SYDVKM. J was trimmed by 6 bases and V by 6 bases; bases with no gene match: 5. For the CDR3, the DNA is TGTGCCAGCAGCCAGGACAGGGGGGGTCAGCCCCAGCATTTT. Protein product: CASSQDRGGQPQHF. Filled out from reference TRBV28 and TRBJ1-5, the complete variable domain reads DVKVTQSSRYLVKRTGEKVFLECVQDMDHENMFWYRQDPGLGLRLIYFSYDVKMKEKGDIPEGYSVSREKKERFSLILESASTNQTSMYLCASSQDRGGQPQHFGDGTRLSIL.

J is TRBJ2-2 and V is TRBV10-3; 10 nucleotides line up with TRBD1. Germline V gives CDR1 ENHRY, CDR2 SYGVKD. With V trimmed by 3 bases and J by 3 bases, 4 bases remained unmatched. The CDR3 is 16 residues long. The CDR3 nucleotides are TGTGCCATCAGTGAAAGACAGGGGGCGGACACCGGGGAGCTGTTTTTT. Protein product: CAISERQGADTGELFF.

This clonotype was detected many times. This chain links TRBV29-1 with TRBJ1-1; D is unclear. CDR1 is SQVTM, CDR2 ANQGSEA, per germline. Trimming left V 7 bases short and J 7 bases short, with 7 bases between. The CDR3 is made up of 9 amino acids. CDR3: CSAGNEAFF. In DNA, the CDR3 is TGCAGCGCCGGAAATGAAGCTTTCTTT. Combining the CDR3 with reference TRBV29-1 and TRBJ1-1 gives the whole variable domain SAVISQKPSRDICQRGTSLTIQCQVDSQVTMMFWYRQQPGQSLTLIATANQGSEATYESGFVIDKFPISRPNLTFSTLTVSNMSPEDSSIYLCSAGNEAFFGQGTRLTVV.

This clonotype was counted at least ten times. The chain uses TRBV6-1 and TRBJ1-2; D is uncertain. The V and J ends lost 0 bases and 3 bases respectively, with 11 bases between them. The CDR3 spans 15 residues. Germline-derived CDR1 and CDR2 are MNHNS and SASEGT. In nucleotides, the CDR3 is TGTGCCAGCAGTGAAGCGGCGGCCAGCGACTATGGCTACACCTTC. It encodes CASSEAAASDYGYTF.

This clonotype was counted ten times or more. The gene calls are TRBV12-3 or TRBV12-4 and TRBJ1-2; tentatively, D is TRBD1 (5 bases). Trimming stripped 6 bases from V and 4 bases from J, with 12 bases between. The CDR3 sequence is 13 residues long. CDR3 sequence: CASSKTATYGYTF. The CDR3 bases are TGTGCCAGCAGCAAGACAGCGACCTATGGCTACACCTTC.

The chain has TRBV7-9 and TRBJ2-6; 7 nucleotides line up with TRBD2. From germline, CDR1 is SEHNR and CDR2 FQNEAQ (reference sequence). The length of the CDR3 is 16 residues. V lost 8 bases to trimming and J lost 0 bases; unmatched junction nucleotides: 7. Here the CDR3 DNA reads TGTGCCAGCGGGAGGGGAGCTCACTCTGGGGCCAACGTCCTGACTTTC. Its translation: CASGRGAHSGANVLTF.

Turning to this clonotype: A read error may produce the germline difference seen at one junction end. The chain combines TRBV20-1 with TRBJ2-7; the D is unclear. Germline lookup yields CDR1 DFQATT and CDR2 SNEGSKA (reference sequence). This CDR3 is 14 amino acids long. DNA of the CDR3: TGCGGTGCTAGAGACCCCAGTCCAGGCTACGAGCAGTACTTC. Translation: CGARDPSPGYEQYF.

This clonotype was seen a handful of times. The CDR3 loop reads CASSSAQGLARSEQFF. The DNA of the CDR3 is TGCGCCAGCAGCTCGGCCCAGGGACTAGCTAGGAGTGAGCAGTTCTTC. The chain combines TRBV5-1 with TRBJ2-1; 9 nucleotides line up with TRBD2. With 3 bases clipped from V and 9 bases from J, the junction kept 13 bases outside the gene matches. This CDR3 spans 16 amino acids. CDR1 SGHRS and CDR2 YFSETQ come from the germline V gene.

In regard to this clonotype: A much larger clonotype is one base distant, so this may be a read error. The chain combines TRBV4-1 with TRBJ2-1; D ambiguous. The CDR3 contains 13 residues. The germline gives CDR1 MGHRA, CDR2 YSYEKL. V was shortened by 1 base and J by 8 bases, with 9 bases between the two germline ends. Here the CDR3 DNA reads TGCGCCAGCAGCCAAGCCCGGATCGATGAGCAGTTCTTC. Translating gives CASSQARIDEQFF.

This clonotype was counted a single time. The CDR3 region has the DNA TGCGCCAGCAGCTTGGAATCAGTAGGCCAGGGGTACACCGGGGAGCTGTTTTTT. Its translation is CASSLESVGQGYTGELFF. This chain joins TRBV5-1 and TRBJ2-2; the D gene is possibly TRBD1 (6 bases). Germline loops: CDR1 SGHRS, CDR2 YFSETQ. The V gene lost 0 bases and the J gene lost 3 bases, with 18 bases spanning the gap. The CDR3 is 18 amino acids.

This chain links TRBV13 with TRBJ2-1; TRBD1 might be the D (5 bases). CDR1 and CDR2 from the germline V gene are PRHDT and FYEKMQ (reference sequence). The CDR3 totals 13 residues. V was shortened by 0 bases and J by 8 bases, with 8 bases between the two germline ends. Here the CDR3 reads CASSLGPRDEQFF. CDR3 sequence (DNA): TGTGCCAGCAGCTTAGGCCCCAGGGATGAGCAGTTCTTC.

The chain combines TRBV7-2 with TRBJ1-5, with D maybe TRBD1 (6 bases). The length of the CDR3 is 14 residues. Germline V lookup: CDR1 SGHTA, CDR2 FQGNSA. The V end lost 4 bases, the J end lost 6 bases, and 13 bases lay between the germline ends. The CDR3 here is CASSCDRFGQPQHF. Written as DNA, the CDR3 is TGTGCCAGCAGCTGTGACAGGTTCGGTCAGCCCCAGCATTTT.

This clonotype was recorded at least ten times. The rearrangement links TRBV7-2 to TRBJ2-7; perhaps TRBD1 as D (6 bases). V lost 5 bases to trimming and J lost 3 bases, with 11 bases between them. The CDR3 totals 13 residues. Germline assignment: CDR1 SGHTA and CDR2 FQGNSA. The CDR3 reads CASSPLDSYEQYF. The CDR3 DNA follows: TGTGCCAGCAGCCCCCTGGACAGCTACGAGCAGTACTTC.

This clonotype showed up many times. The chain joins TRBV5-1 to TRBJ2-1; unclear D gene. CDR1 SGHRS and CDR2 YFSETQ come from the germline V gene. The CDR3 sequence is 13 residues long. Trimming stripped 0 bases from V and 9 bases from J, with 10 bases between. The chain's CDR3 is CASSLARVGEQFF. The CDR3, as DNA: TGCGCCAGCAGCTTGGCTAGGGTCGGTGAGCAGTTCTTC.

This clonotype was counted a single time. The chain joins TRBV11-2 to TRBJ1-5; D is perhaps TRBD1 (5 bases). Trimming shortened V by 2 bases and J by 7 bases, and 9 bases separated the two germline ends. Germline V gene data show CDR1 as SGHAT and CDR2 as FQNNGV. There are 13 residues in the CDR3. The CDR3 DNA reads TGTGCCAGCAGCTTATCAGGGCAACAGCCCCAGCATTTT. Translating gives CASSLSGQQPQHF.

This clonotype was seen a few times. The V call is TRBV20-1, the J call TRBJ1-2; tentatively, D is TRBD1 (5 bases). Germline CDR1 and CDR2: DFQATT and SNEGSKA (reference sequence). The CDR3 contains 13 residues. V gave up 0 bases and J gave up 8 bases, with 13 bases separating them. CDR3 region: CSARDAGKHGYTF. CDR3 DNA sequence: TGCAGTGCTAGAGACGCAGGGAAGCACGGCTACACCTTC.

This clonotype occurred a few times. The V and J genes are TRBV7-9 and TRBJ1-1, with D tentatively TRBD1 (5 bases). The CDR3 extends over 15 amino acids. V was pared by 2 bases and J by 4 bases, with 14 bases between. CDR1 is SEHNR, CDR2 FQNEAQ, per germline (reference sequence). CDR3 amino acids: CASSLQGGGPTEAFF. For the CDR3, the DNA is TGTGCCAGCAGCTTACAGGGCGGCGGTCCCACTGAAGCTTTCTTT.

This clonotype turned up a few times. The chain employs TRBV5-1 and TRBJ1-1; no clear D. Between the trimmed V and J ends, which lost 5 bases and 3 bases, there was a span of 14 bases. There are 14 residues in the CDR3. In germline, CDR1 is SGHRS, CDR2 YFSETQ. The CDR3 loop is CASRRPDRYTEAFF. Here the CDR3 DNA reads TGCGCCAGCAGGAGGCCGGACCGATACACTGAAGCTTTCTTT.

This clonotype has a handful of counts. An end of the junction differs from the germline gene, which may be a read error. The chain joins TRBV5-6 to TRBJ2-3, with D maybe TRBD2 (6 bases). Germline-derived CDR1 and CDR2 are SGHDT and YYEEEE. The CDR3 is 15 amino acids. CDR3 amino acids: CASSFGYGSADAQYF. The CDR3 coding sequence is TGTGCCAGCAGCTTTGGGTACGGGAGTGCAGATGCGCAGTATTTT. Drawing the rest from reference TRBV5-6 and TRBJ2-3, the complete variable domain is DAGVTQSPTHLIKTRGQQVTLRCSPKSGHDTVSWYQQALGQGPQFIFQYYEEEERQRGNFPDRFSGHQFPNYSSELNVNALLLGDSALYLCASSFGYGSADAQYFGPGTRLTVL.

This rearrangement joins TRBV7-9 to TRBJ2-7; possibly TRBD1 or TRBD2 for D (5 bases each). V gave up 5 bases and J gave up 5 bases, with 13 bases separating them. Germline lookup yields CDR1 SEHNR and CDR2 FQNEAQ (reference sequence). The CDR3 is made up of 13 amino acids. The CDR3 nucleotides are TGTGCCAGCAGCCCTTCCGGGACCCACGAGCAGTACTTC. Its translation is CASSPSGTHEQYF.

This clonotype showed up just a few times. The rearrangement uses TRBV15 and TRBJ2-7, with 9 bases lining up with TRBD2. V was pared by 0 bases and J by 0 bases, with 6 bases of the junction left unmatched. The CDR3 is made up of 17 amino acids. The V gene's germline CDR1 is LNHNV and CDR2 YYDKDF (reference sequence). CDR3 coding DNA: TGTGCCACCAGCAGAGATCGGCTAGCGGGAAGCTCCTACGAGCAGTACTTC. As protein: CATSRDRLAGSSYEQYF.

The V and J genes are TRBV4-1 and TRBJ2-1, with D possibly matching TRBD2 (5 bases). The CDR3 spans 16 residues. V was trimmed by 3 bases and J by 1 base, leaving 13 bases between them. CDR1 is MGHRA, CDR2 YSYEKL, per germline. CDR3 DNA sequence: TGCGCCAGCAGCCACTTGAGAGGCGGGTCCTACAATGAGCAGTTCTTC. It specifies CASSHLRGGSYNEQFF.

This clonotype was seen a few times. The chain carries TRBV7-9 and TRBJ2-7; 9 nucleotides agree with TRBD2. Germline CDR1 SEHNR, CDR2 FQNEAQ (reference sequence). The CDR3 is made up of 12 amino acids. In DNA form, the CDR3 reads TGTGCATGCGGGAGGGCCATTTCCGAGCAGTACTTC. The encoded protein is CACGRAISEQYF.